The clone carrying this T cell receptor (beta chain) has more than one count but fewer than ten. No antigen is known for it. This sample is drawn from a study of identical twins. CDR3 length: 15 amino acids. Germline V lookup: CDR1 KGHSH, CDR2 LQKENI. Losses at the gene ends were 0 bases for V and 6 bases for J; bases not matched to a gene: 6. Study findings and constraints: High-abundance cord blood beta clonotypes had fewer insertions; memory repertoires showed none. Alpha sequences out of frame and shared by twins had excess low generation probability. The study drew conclusions from cross-sectional statistical analysis, not from following the same donors.

Addition of a universal primer site occurred through template switching, and cDNA carried unique molecular identifiers. TCRdb called the 5' RACE reads again in MiXCR, with one record for every CDR3 protein. The sample shows around 250,000 distinct CDR3 sequences, approximately 11% of them seen only once. This sample also belongs to another study, concerning yellow fever vaccine responses in identical twins.

This receptor was taken from a woman under 30 in good health. The source material was memory (CD45RO+) T cells sorted from blood. This chain connects TRBV18 to TRBJ1-1, with TRBD1 matching 8 bases. The CDR3 DNA is TGTGCCAGCTCACCACCGCAAGGACAGGGACCTGAAGCTTTCTTT. Encoded protein: CASSPPQGQGPEAFF.